This TCR beta chain was sequenced for a study of blood T cells in healthy people across ages. Study-level background: Template switching retrieved approximately one barcoded beta molecule for each two T cells. Study results and limitations: The long-lived group displayed more naive CD4+ cells, plus higher diversity, than the aged donors did. Naive T cell percentage strongly correlated with TCR beta diversity.

Notes on this clonotype: Its target is unknown.

This CDR3 region has 14 residues. The V end lost 6 bases, the J end lost 1 base, and 12 bases lay between the germline ends. Germline V CDR1 and CDR2: MNHEY, SVGAGI. Using a J-beta primer mix together with a sample-barcoded 5' primer, a second PCR was run for about 6 to 12 cycles. A tag from a template-switch adaptor with 12 random nucleotides marked each cDNA molecule. One entry per CDR3 protein, called by TCRdb with MiXCR from the 5' RACE reads. The sample carries over a million distinct CDR3 sequences, 40% to 45% recorded once. The receptor was derived from a woman younger than 30 in good health. The chain recombines TRBV6-5 with TRBJ1-1; D is unclear. The sample consisted of blood. CDR3: CASSRWASNTEAFF. CDR3 coding DNA: TGTGCCAGCAGCCGTTGGGCCTCGAACACTGAAGCTTTCTTT.